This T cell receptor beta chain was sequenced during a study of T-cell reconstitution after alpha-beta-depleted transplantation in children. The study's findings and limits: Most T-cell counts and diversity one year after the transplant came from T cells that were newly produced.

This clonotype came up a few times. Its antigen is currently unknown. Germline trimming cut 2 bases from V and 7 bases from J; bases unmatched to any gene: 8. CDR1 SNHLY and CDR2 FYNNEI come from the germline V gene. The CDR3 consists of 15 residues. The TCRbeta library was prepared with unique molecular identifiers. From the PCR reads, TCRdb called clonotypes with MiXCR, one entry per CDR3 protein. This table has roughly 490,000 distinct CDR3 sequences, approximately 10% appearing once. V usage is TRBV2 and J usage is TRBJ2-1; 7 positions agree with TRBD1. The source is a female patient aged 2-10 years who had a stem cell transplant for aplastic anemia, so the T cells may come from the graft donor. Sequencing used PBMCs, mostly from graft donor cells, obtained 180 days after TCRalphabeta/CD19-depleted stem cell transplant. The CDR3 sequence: CASSEIRGLVNEQFF. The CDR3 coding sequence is TGTGCCAGCAGTGAAATCAGGGGGTTGGTGAATGAGCAGTTCTTC.